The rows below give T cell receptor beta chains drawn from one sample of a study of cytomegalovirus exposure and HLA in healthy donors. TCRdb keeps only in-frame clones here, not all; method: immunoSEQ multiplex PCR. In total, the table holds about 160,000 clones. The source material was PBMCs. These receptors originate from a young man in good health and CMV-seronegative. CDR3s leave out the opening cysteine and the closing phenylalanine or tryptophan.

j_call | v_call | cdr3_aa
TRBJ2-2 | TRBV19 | ASSAGEMRAGELF
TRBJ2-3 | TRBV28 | ASSPELSWGSTDTQY
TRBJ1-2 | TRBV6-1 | ASSENTDFPNYGYT
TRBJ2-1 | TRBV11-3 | ASTRTSGANEQF
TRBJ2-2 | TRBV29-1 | SAGEGVGELF
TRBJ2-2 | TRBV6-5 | ASSPGTGEPGELF
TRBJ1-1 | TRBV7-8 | ASSRDRVVSRAF
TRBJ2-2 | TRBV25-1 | ASSDDAGAGATGELF
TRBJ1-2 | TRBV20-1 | SADLEGYT
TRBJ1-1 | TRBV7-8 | ATLRTLMNTEAF
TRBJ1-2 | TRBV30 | ASGTGNGYT
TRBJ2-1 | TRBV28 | ASSWDKGPYNEQF
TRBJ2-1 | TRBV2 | ASSETRGPSNYNEQF
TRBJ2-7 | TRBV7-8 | ASSLAFAGGFYEQY
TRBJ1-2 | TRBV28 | ASSPPSLVHYYGYT
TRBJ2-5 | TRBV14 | ASSQNRDSKTQY
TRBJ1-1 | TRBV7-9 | ASSLGREGGLAF
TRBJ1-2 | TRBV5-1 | ASSSNPSGTGYDYGYT
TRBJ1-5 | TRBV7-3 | ASSRDQPQH
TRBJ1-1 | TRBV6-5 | ASSGDRDAF
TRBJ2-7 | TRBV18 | ASSLGQGLYEQY
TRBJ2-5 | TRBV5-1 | ASSFWGEETQY
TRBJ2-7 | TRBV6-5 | ASAAVSYEQY
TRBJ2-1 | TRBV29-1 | SVDLGLHEQF
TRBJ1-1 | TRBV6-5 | ASTYGTEAF
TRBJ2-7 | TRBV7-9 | ASSYAHYERY
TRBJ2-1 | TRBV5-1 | ASSLVPGNEQF